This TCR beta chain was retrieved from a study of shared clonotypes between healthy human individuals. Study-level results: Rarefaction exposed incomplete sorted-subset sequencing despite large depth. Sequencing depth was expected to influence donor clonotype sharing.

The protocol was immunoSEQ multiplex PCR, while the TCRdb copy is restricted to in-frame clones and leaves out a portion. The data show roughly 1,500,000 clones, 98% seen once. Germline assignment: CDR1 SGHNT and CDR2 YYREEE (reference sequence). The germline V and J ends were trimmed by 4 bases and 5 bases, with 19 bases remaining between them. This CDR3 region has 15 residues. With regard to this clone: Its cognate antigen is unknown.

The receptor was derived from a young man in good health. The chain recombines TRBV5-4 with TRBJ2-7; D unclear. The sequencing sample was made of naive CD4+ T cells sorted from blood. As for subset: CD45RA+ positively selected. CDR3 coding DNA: TGTGCCAGCAGCGCCAACATGGACCCGTATGACGAGCAGTACTTC. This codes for CASSANMDPYDEQYF.